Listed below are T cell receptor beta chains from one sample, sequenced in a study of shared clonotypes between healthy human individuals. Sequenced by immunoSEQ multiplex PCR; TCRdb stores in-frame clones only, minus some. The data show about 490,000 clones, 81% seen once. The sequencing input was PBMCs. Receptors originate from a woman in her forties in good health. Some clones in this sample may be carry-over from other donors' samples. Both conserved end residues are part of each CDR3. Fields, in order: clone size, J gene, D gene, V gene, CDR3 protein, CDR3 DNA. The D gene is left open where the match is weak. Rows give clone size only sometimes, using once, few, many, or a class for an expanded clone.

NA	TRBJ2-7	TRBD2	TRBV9	CASSPIAGGPHEQYF	TGTGCCAGCAGCCCTATAGCGGGAGGGCCACACGAGCAGTACTTC
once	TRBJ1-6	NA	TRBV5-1	CASSMGHGPSPLHF	TGCGCCAGCAGCATGGGACATGGTCCTTCACCCCTCCACTTT
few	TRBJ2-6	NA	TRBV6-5	CASSYSSGSGANVLTF	TGTGCCAGCAGTTACTCGAGTGGATCTGGGGCCAACGTCCTGACTTTC
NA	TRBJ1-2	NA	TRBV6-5	CASSQNSRDGYTF	TGTGCCAGCAGCCAAAATAGCCGGGACGGCTACACCTTC
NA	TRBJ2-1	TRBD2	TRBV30	CAWGTSGAYNEQFF	TGTGCCTGGGGTACTAGCGGGGCCTACAATGAGCAGTTCTTC
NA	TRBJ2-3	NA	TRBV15	CATSSANDPTDTQYF	TGTGCCACCAGCAGTGCGAATGACCCCACAGATACGCAGTATTTT
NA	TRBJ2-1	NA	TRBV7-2	CASSFTGAGTINEQFF	TGTGCCAGCAGCTTCACGGGGGCGGGGACGATCAATGAGCAGTTCTTC
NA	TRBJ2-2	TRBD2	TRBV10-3	CAIKGALADTGELFF	TGTGCCATCAAGGGAGCGCTAGCGGACACCGGGGAGCTGTTTTTT
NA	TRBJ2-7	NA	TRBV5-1	CASSRGPSADEQYF	TGCGCCAGCAGCCGGGGTCCGTCAGCGGACGAGCAGTACTTC
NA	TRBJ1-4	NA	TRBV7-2	CASSFGEGLEKLFF	TGTGCCAGCAGCTTCGGAGAGGGTCTGGAAAAACTGTTTTTT
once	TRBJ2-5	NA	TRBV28	CASSFGGRRQETQYF	TGTGCCAGCAGTTTCGGAGGGCGGAGACAAGAGACCCAGTACTTC
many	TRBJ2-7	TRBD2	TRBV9	CASSFGLAEPYEQYF	TGTGCCAGCAGCTTCGGACTAGCCGAGCCCTACGAGCAGTACTTC
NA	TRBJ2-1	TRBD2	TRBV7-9	CASRPQRASGVYNEQFF	TGTGCCAGCAGACCCCAGAGAGCTAGCGGAGTCTACAATGAGCAGTTCTTC
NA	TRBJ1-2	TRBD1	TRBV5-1	CASSLATGDGYTF	TGCGCCAGCAGCTTGGCAACAGGGGATGGCTACACCTTC
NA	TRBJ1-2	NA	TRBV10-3	CAISEGWGDGYTF	TGTGCCATCAGTGAAGGATGGGGTGATGGCTACACCTTC
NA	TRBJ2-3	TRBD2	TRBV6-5	CASSYVAGGGGTQYF	TGTGCCAGCAGTTACGTAGCGGGAGGGGGGGGTACGCAGTATTTT
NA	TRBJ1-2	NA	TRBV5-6	CASSLRVAGGYGYTF	TGTGCCAGCAGCTTGAGGGTTGCCGGGGGGTATGGCTACACCTTC
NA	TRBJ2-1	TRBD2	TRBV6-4	CASSTSGRFDNEQFF	TGTGCCAGCAGTACTAGCGGGAGGTTCGACAATGAGCAGTTCTTC